This T cell receptor beta chain derives from a study of T cell responses to AZD1222 COVID-19 vaccine. Germline loops: CDR1 MGHRA, CDR2 YSYEKL. Trimming shortened V by 0 bases and J by 4 bases, and 11 bases separated the two germline ends. There are 15 residues in the CDR3. Profiling relied on immunoSEQ multiplex PCR, and the TCRdb table lists in-frame clones only, not all of them. The data contain approximately 100,000 clones, about 90% of them singletons. Sequencing used peripheral blood, obtained 28 days after the second AZD1222 dose. The source of this sequence is an adult who received the AZD1222 COVID-19 vaccine. The rearrangement links TRBV4-1 to TRBJ2-3; perhaps D is TRBD1 or TRBD2 (5 bases each). CDR3 DNA: TGCGCCAGCAGCCAAGATAGAGGGGTCTCAGATACGCAGTATTTT. This gives the protein CASSQDRGVSDTQYF.